A single sample is the source of the 13 T cell receptor beta chains below, sequenced in a study of shared clonotypes between healthy human individuals. Generated by immunoSEQ multiplex PCR, the TCRdb table keeps only in-frame clones and is missing some. The table records some 320,000 clones, over 75% of them present only once. The sample was memory CD8+ T cells sorted from blood. Subset described: CD45RO+ cells pooled with CCR7-negative TemRA cells. These receptors all stem from a man younger than 35 in good health.

The chain employs TRBV12-5 and TRBJ2-1, with 16 bases matching TRBD2. Trimming removed 2 bases from V and 6 bases from J; junction bases left unmatched: 10. This CDR3 comprises 19 residues. In germline, CDR1 is LGHNT, CDR2 FRNRAP. This chain's CDR3 is CASGLKVGLAGGPGNEQFF. Here the CDR3 DNA reads TGTGCTAGTGGTTTGAAAGTGGGACTAGCGGGGGGGCCGGGCAATGAGCAGTTCTTC.

The chain combines TRBV6-5 with TRBJ2-7; D uncertain. The CDR3 extends over 11 amino acids. In germline, CDR1 is MNHEY, CDR2 SVGAGI. Trimming pared 5 bases from V and 5 bases from J, leaving 7 bases between. For the CDR3, the DNA is TGTGCCAGCAGTGCAGGCAACGAGCAGTACTTC. Its translation: CASSAGNEQYF.

V gene TRBV4-1 combines with J gene TRBJ2-6; 8 bases map to TRBD1. Germline V gives CDR1 MGHRA, CDR2 YSYEKL. V gave up 6 bases and J gave up 0 bases; unmatched junction bases: 7. The CDR3 length is 17 residues. The CDR3 loop is CASRQGARGSGANVLTF. CDR3 DNA sequence: TGCGCCAGCAGGCAGGGGGCGCGCGGCTCTGGGGCCAACGTCCTGACTTTC.

The rearrangement links TRBV28 to TRBJ1-1, with D tentatively TRBD1 (5 bases). This CDR3 is built from 12 residues. Per germline, CDR1 MDHEN and CDR2 SYDVKM. Trimming removed 7 bases from V and 2 bases from J, with 8 bases in between. CDR3 region: CASKRGNTEAFF. The CDR3 bases are TGTGCCAGCAAGAGGGGTAACACTGAAGCTTTCTTT.

The rearrangement links TRBV27 to TRBJ1-2, with TRBD1 matching over 9 bases. The CDR3 is 15 residues long. J lost 4 bases, V lost 5 bases, and 8 bases had no gene match. Germline CDR1 MNHEY, CDR2 SMNVEV (reference sequence). The CDR3 bases are TGTGCCAGCAGTGGACCGGGACAGGGCAGCTATGGCTACACCTTC. Amino acids: CASSGPGQGSYGYTF.

The table lists this clone with a few counts. The chain recombines TRBV28 with TRBJ2-5, with D perhaps TRBD1 or TRBD2 (7 bases each). Germline CDR1 is MDHEN and CDR2 is SYDVKM. Trimming took off 2 bases at V and 3 bases at J, with 16 bases between the two ends. CDR3 length: 16 residues. DNA for the CDR3: TGTGCCAGCAGTTTAGTGTTTTCAGGGGGGGAAGAGACCCAGTACTTC. Translated: CASSLVFSGGEETQYF. Complete variable domain (other parts from reference TRBV28 and TRBJ2-5): DVKVTQSSRYLVKRTGEKVFLECVQDMDHENMFWYRQDPGLGLRLIYFSYDVKMKEKGDIPEGYSVSREKKERFSLILESASTNQTSMYLCASSLVFSGGEETQYFGPGTRLLVL.

V usage is TRBV27 and J usage is TRBJ2-3; TRBD2 is a possible D gene (5 bases). This CDR3 is 15 amino acids long. From germline, CDR1 is MNHEY and CDR2 SMNVEV (reference sequence). Between the trimmed V and J ends, which lost 3 bases and 1 base, there was a span of 11 bases. CDR3 loop: CASSFSTRGTDTQYF. The CDR3 nucleotides read TGTGCCAGCAGTTTCTCAACGCGGGGCACAGATACGCAGTATTTT.

The rearrangement links TRBV5-6 to TRBJ1-5; D might be TRBD1 (6 bases). Germline V gene lookup returns CDR1 SGHDT and CDR2 YYEEEE. The CDR3 extends over 16 amino acids. V was cut by 0 bases and J by 6 bases, with 16 bases left in between. This CDR3 reads CASSLGRQAGAQPQHF. CDR3 DNA sequence: TGTGCCAGCAGCTTGGGTCGACAGGCCGGCGCTCAGCCCCAGCATTTT.

This chain connects TRBV4-1 to TRBJ1-2; D unclear. This CDR3 has 17 amino acids. Germline CDR1 reads MGHRA; CDR2 reads YSYEKL. Between the trimmed V and J ends, which lost 1 base and 1 base, there was a span of 16 bases. Written as DNA, the CDR3 is TGCGCCAGCAGCCAAGTTCCCGGGCCAGGTTTTAACTATGGCTACACCTTC. Its protein product is CASSQVPGPGFNYGYTF.

CDR3 in amino acids: CASSLGIYNEQFF. The CDR3 DNA reads TGTGCCAGCAGCTTAGGGATCTACAATGAGCAGTTCTTC. V usage is TRBV7-9 and J usage is TRBJ2-1; D ambiguous. The CDR3 is 13 amino acids. Per germline, CDR1 SEHNR and CDR2 FQNEAQ (reference sequence). Trimming took 1 base from V and 3 from J, leaving 4 bases between them.

This chain uses TRBV4-1 with TRBJ2-7; tentative D call: TRBD1 (5 bases). V dropped 0 bases and J dropped 5 bases, with 14 bases sitting between them. Germline V lookup: CDR1 MGHRA, CDR2 YSYEKL. This CDR3 spans 15 amino acids. Here the CDR3 reads CASSQDQGRVNEQYF. In DNA, the CDR3 is TGCGCCAGCAGCCAAGATCAGGGCAGGGTGAACGAGCAGTACTTC.

V and J are TRBV15 and TRBJ1-6; D possibly corresponds to TRBD1 (6 bases). The ends were cut back, 7 bases at V and 2 bases at J, with 18 bases in the middle. The length of the CDR3 is 17 residues. CDR1 LNHNV and CDR2 YYDKDF come from the germline V gene (reference sequence). CDR3 sequence: CATIEGGRKTYNSPLHF. DNA of the CDR3: TGTGCCACCATAGAGGGGGGACGTAAAACCTATAATTCACCCCTCCACTTT. Full variable domain (outside the CDR3, taken from reference TRBV15 and TRBJ1-6): DAMVIQNPRYQVTQFGKPVTLSCSQTLNHNVMYWYQQKSSQAPKLLFHYYDKDFNNEADTPDNFQSRRPNTSFCFLDIRSPGLGDTAMYLCATIEGGRKTYNSPLHFGNGTRLTVT.

The chain has TRBV13 and TRBJ2-7; 12 nucleotides agree with TRBD2. CDR3 length: 14 amino acids. With 5 bases clipped from V and 3 bases from J, the junction kept 2 bases outside the gene matches. Germline V gene data show CDR1 as PRHDT and CDR2 as FYEKMQ (reference sequence). CDR3 amino acids: CASSPTSGGYEQYF. CDR3 DNA: TGTGCCAGCAGCCCGACTAGCGGGGGCTACGAGCAGTACTTC.